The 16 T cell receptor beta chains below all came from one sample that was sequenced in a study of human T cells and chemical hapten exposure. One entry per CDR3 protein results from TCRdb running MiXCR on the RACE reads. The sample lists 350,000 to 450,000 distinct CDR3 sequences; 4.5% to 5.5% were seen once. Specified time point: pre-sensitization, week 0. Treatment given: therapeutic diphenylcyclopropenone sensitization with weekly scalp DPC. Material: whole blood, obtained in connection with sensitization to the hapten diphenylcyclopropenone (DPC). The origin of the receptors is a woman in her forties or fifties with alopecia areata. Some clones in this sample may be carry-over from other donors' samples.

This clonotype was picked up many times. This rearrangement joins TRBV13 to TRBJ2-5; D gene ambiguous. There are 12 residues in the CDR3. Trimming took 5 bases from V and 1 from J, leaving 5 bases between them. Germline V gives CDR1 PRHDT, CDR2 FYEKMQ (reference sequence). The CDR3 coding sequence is TGTGCCAGCAGCCCGAGCCAAGAGACCCAGTACTTC. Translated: CASSPSQETQYF. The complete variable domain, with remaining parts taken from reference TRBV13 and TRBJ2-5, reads AAGVIQSPRHLIKEKRETATLKCYPIPRHDTVYWYQQGPGQDPQFLISFYEKMQSDKGSIPDRFSAQQFSDYHSELNMSSLELGDSALYFCASSPSQETQYFGPGTRLLVL.

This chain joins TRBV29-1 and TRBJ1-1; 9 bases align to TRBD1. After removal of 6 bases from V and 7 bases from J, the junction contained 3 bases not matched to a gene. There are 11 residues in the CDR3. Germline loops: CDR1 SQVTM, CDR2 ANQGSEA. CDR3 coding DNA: TGCAGCGTGGGACAGGGATTTGAAGCTTTCTTT. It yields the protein CSVGQGFEAFF.

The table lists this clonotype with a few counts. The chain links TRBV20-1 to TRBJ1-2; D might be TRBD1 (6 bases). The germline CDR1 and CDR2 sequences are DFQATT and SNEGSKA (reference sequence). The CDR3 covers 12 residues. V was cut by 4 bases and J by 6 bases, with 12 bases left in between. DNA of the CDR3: TGCAGTGCTAATGAGAACAGGGATGGCTACACCTTC. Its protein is CSANENRDGYTF.

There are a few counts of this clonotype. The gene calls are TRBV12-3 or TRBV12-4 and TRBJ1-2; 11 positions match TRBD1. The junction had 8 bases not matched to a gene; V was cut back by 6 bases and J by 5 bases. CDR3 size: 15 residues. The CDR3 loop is CASSPGDRGMYGYTF. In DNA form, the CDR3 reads TGTGCCAGCAGCCCCGGGGACAGGGGGATGTATGGCTACACCTTC.

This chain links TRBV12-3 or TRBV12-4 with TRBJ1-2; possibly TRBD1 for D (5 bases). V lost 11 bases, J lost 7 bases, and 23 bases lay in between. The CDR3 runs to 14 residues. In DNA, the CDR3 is TGTGCCGCCAGAGACTCCGGGACGCGGCGTGGCTACACCTTC. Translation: CAARDSGTRRGYTF.

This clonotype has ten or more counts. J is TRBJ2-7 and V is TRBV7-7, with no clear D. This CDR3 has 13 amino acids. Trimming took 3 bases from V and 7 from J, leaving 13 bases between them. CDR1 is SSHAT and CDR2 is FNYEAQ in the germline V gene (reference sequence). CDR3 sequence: CASSFQEAGEQYF. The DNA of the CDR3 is TGTGCCAGCAGCTTCCAGGAAGCCGGGGAGCAGTACTTC.

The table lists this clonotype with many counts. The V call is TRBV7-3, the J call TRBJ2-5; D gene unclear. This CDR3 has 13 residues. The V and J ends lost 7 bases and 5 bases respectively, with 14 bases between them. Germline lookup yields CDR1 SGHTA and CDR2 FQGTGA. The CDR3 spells CASKVPNEETQYF. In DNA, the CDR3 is TGTGCCAGCAAGGTCCCGAATGAGGAGACCCAGTACTTC.

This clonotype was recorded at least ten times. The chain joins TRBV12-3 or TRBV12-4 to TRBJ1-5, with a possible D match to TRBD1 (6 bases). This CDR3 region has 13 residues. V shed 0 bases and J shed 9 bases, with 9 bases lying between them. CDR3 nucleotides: TGTGCCAGCAGTTTAGCCCTAGGGGGGCCCCAGCATTTT. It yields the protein CASSLALGGPQHF.

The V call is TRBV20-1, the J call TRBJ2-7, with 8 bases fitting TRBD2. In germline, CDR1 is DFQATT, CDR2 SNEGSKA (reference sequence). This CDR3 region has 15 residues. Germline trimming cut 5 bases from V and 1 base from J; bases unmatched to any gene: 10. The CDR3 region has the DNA TGCAGTGCTGAAGCGGGGGCCCTTCTATCCTACGAGCAGTACTTC. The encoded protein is CSAEAGALLSYEQYF.

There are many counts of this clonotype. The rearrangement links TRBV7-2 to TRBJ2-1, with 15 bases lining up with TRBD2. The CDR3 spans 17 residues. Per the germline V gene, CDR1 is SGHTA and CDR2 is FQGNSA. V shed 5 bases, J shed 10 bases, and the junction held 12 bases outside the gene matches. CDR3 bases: TGTGCCAGCAGCACCCGGACTAGCGGGAGGGCCAGCATAGAGCAGTTCTTC. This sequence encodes CASSTRTSGRASIEQFF.

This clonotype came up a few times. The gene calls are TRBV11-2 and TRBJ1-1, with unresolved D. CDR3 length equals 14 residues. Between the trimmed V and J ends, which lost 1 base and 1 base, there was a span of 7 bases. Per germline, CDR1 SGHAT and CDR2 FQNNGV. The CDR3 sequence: CASSLVGWNTEAFF. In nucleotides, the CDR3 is TGTGCCAGCAGCTTAGTGGGCTGGAACACTGAAGCTTTCTTT.

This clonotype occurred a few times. CDR3 loop: CASSSQSGANVLTF. The DNA of the CDR3 is TGTGCCAGCAGTTCACAGTCTGGGGCCAACGTCCTGACTTTC. J is TRBJ2-6 and V is TRBV28, with D hard to call. CDR1 is MDHEN and CDR2 is SYDVKM in the germline V gene. The V gene lost 4 bases and the J gene lost 1 base, with 5 bases spanning the gap. This CDR3 region has 14 residues.

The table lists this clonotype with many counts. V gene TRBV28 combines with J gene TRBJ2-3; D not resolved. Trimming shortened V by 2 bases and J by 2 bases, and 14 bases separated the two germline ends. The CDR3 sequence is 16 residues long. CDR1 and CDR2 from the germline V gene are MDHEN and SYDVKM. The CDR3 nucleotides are TGTGCCAGCAGTTTAGTAATATCCCCTACCACAGATACGCAGTATTTT. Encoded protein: CASSLVISPTTDTQYF.

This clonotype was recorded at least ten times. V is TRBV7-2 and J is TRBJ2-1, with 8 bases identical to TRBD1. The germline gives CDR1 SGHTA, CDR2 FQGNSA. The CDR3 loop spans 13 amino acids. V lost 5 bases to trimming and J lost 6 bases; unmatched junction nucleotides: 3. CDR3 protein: CASSPGQANEQFF. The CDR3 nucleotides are TGTGCCAGCAGCCCGGGACAGGCCAATGAGCAGTTCTTC.

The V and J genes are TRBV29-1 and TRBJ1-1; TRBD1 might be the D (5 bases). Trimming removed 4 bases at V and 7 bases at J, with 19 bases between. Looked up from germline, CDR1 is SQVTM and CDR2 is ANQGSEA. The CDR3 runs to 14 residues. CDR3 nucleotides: TGCAGCGTTGTCAAGGGGTCTGGGAAAGGTGAAGCTTTCTTT. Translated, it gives CSVVKGSGKGEAFF.

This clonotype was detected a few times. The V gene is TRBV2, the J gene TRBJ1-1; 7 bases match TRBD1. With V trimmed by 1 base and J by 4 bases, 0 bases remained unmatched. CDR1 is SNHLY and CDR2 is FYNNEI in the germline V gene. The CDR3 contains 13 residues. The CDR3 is CASSEEGATEAFF. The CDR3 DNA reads TGTGCCAGCAGTGAAGAGGGGGCCACTGAAGCTTTCTTT.